One T cell receptor (beta chain) is described in this entry. The germline CDR1 and CDR2 sequences are ENHRY and SYGVKD. Trimming pared 4 bases from V and 0 bases from J, leaving 12 bases between. This CDR3 comprises 15 residues. The record originates from a study of blood T cell repertoires in COVID-19. The table came from immunoSEQ multiplex PCR; TCRdb's copy has only in-frame clones and leaves some out. The sample includes about 480,000 clones, roughly 90% of them seen just once. The sequenced sample was PBMCs or T cells enriched from blood (not recorded which). The sequence was collected from a woman aged 40 to 49 who had recovered from COVID-19. The chain employs TRBV10-3 and TRBJ1-1, with D unresolved. CDR3 sequence reads: CAISVSGQMNTEAFF. CDR3 nucleotides: TGTGCCATCAGTGTATCTGGGCAGATGAACACTGAAGCTTTCTTT.